This TCR beta chain stems from a study of blood T cell repertoires in COVID-19. About the research overall: Researchers got acute and convalescent COVID-19 samples from the United States, Italy and Spain.

As handled by the study authors: Reference gene primer amplification gave nucleated cell count estimates. The assay was immunoSEQ multiplex PCR, and TCRdb's table has in-frame clones only and misses some. That table is the source of V, J and clone size, and D and trimming were worked out from the DNA. The sample holds 200,000 to 250,000 clones, 82% seen once. The recovered donors of Cohort 3 showed two negative PCRs, clearance, or symptom resolution. Sequencing was performed on PBMCs or T cells enriched from blood (not recorded which). The TCR was taken from a woman aged 60 to 75 who had recovered from COVID-19.

DNA for the CDR3: TGTGCCAGCAGCGCCGCTCGACTAGCGGGTGATCGGGATACGCAGTATTTT. Translated, it gives CASSAARLAGDRDTQYF. This chain uses TRBV5-4 with TRBJ2-3, with 10 nucleotides matching TRBD2. With V trimmed by 4 bases and J by 6 bases, 14 bases remained unmatched. Germline CDR1 is SGHNT and CDR2 is YYREEE (reference sequence). This CDR3 comprises 17 residues.